This TCR beta chain was sequenced for a study of technical replicates of blood from several donors (dated by TCRdb to about 2017). CDR1 and CDR2 are drawn from the germline V gene: KGHSH, LQKENI. Spanning cysteine to phenylalanine, the CDR3 consists of 15 amino acids. Kept here is only the CDR3 DNA, which spans 45 bases and is read in frame from base 1. A distance of 12 bases separates the germline ends of V and J, which lose 3 bases and 1 base respectively. Points on this clone: The target of this receptor is not known. Per-base quality was not reported, and no clone a single base away is much larger than it.

Libraries were prepared through the immunoSEQ multiplex PCR assay. TCRdb retrieved this table from immuneACCESS and kept in-frame rearrangements only. Not all clones are present; in checked studies, unresolved V genes account for under half, and no reason is known for the remainder. The sample data list roughly 97,000 clones, and approximately 96% of these were observed just once. The ten largest account for approximately 0.38% of the sample. The V gene is TRBV18 and the J gene is TRBJ1-1, with no reliable assignment of the D segment. This receptor was taken from a human donor in good health. Sequencing was done on a sample of T cells isolated from PBMCs. The CDR3 loop reads CASSPAGTANTEAFF. At the DNA level, the sequence is TGTGCCAGCTCACCCGCGGGAACAGCGAACACTGAAGCTTTCTTT.